The next 30 T cell receptor beta chains were all read from a single sample in a study of blood T cell repertoires in COVID-19. Some clones are missing from TCRdb's copy, which holds only in-frame ones; the method was immunoSEQ multiplex PCR. The sample includes 150,000 to 200,000 clones, about 90% of them seen just once. The sample was peripheral blood. These receptors were obtained from a man aged 45 to 65 with acute or convalescent COVID-19.

CDR3 nucleotides: TGTGCCAGCAGCTTAGATGTACTTCAAGAGACCCAGTACTTC. Its protein is CASSLDVLQETQYF. This chain links TRBV7-2 with TRBJ2-5; D is unresolved. This CDR3 is 14 amino acids long. Trimming cost V 1 base and J 2 bases, with 8 bases left between them. Germline CDR1 is SGHTA and CDR2 is FQGNSA.

The chain is built from TRBV6-2 or TRBV6-3 and TRBJ2-5, with D tentatively TRBD1 (6 bases). The V end lost 4 bases, the J end lost 2 bases, and 17 bases lay between the germline ends. Germline CDR1 reads MNHEY; CDR2 reads SVGEGT. The CDR3 contains 16 residues. DNA of the CDR3: TGTGCCAGCAGTTCACTCCTACGGGACACACAAGAGACCCAGTACTTC. Translated, it gives CASSSLLRDTQETQYF.

The CDR3 reads CASSSLRESTGELFF. For the CDR3, the DNA is TGTGCCAGCAGCAGTTTGCGGGAAAGCACCGGGGAGCTGTTTTTT. The chain recombines TRBV4-2 with TRBJ2-2, with D possibly TRBD2 on 6 matching bases. The CDR3 contains 15 residues. Germline lookup yields CDR1 LGHNA and CDR2 YNFKEQ. The germline V and J ends were trimmed by 5 bases and 4 bases, with 14 bases remaining between them.

The V call is TRBV3-1 (or the pseudogene TRBV3-2), the J call TRBJ2-2; D uncertain. V shed 4 bases and J shed 3 bases, with 6 bases lying between them. Germline values: CDR1 LGHDT, CDR2 YNNKEL (reference sequence). There are 13 residues in the CDR3. CDR3 loop: CASSPWHTGELFF. As DNA, the CDR3 is TGTGCCAGCAGCCCGTGGCACACCGGGGAGCTGTTTTTT.

This chain connects TRBV19 to TRBJ2-4, with TRBD2 as a possible D gene (6 bases). With 4 bases removed from V and 2 bases from J, the gap between germline ends came to 9 bases. Germline CDR1 reads LNHDA; CDR2 reads SQIVND (reference sequence). The CDR3 has 14 amino acids. CDR3 in amino acids: CASSSGISKNIQYF. CDR3 DNA sequence: TGTGCCAGTAGTAGCGGGATCTCCAAAAACATTCAGTACTTC. Based on the CDR3 plus reference TRBV19 and TRBJ2-4, the full variable domain is DGGITQSPKYLFRKEGQNVTLSCEQNLNHDAMYWYRQDPGQGLRLIYYSQIVNDFQKGDIAEGYSVSREKKESFPLTVTSAQKNPTAFYLCASSSGISKNIQYFGAGTRLSVL.

This chain links TRBV4-2 with TRBJ2-7, with 9 bases that match TRBD2. V was clipped by 2 bases and J by 2 bases; unmatched bases: 4. Germline CDR1 is LGHNA and CDR2 is YNFKEQ. This CDR3 has 15 residues. In DNA form, the CDR3 reads TGTGCCAGCAGCCAAACTAGCGGGCAAACCTACGAGCAGTACTTC. It codes for CASSQTSGQTYEQYF.

This rearrangement joins TRBV29-1 to TRBJ1-2; 7 positions match TRBD1. The germline V gene has CDR1 SQVTM and CDR2 ANQGSEA. The CDR3 contains 13 residues. The J segment lost 3 bases and the V segment lost 7 bases, leaving 8 bases of the junction unmatched. Here the CDR3 DNA reads TGCAGCGGCCGGGACAGTACTGACTATGGCTACACCTTC. Protein sequence: CSGRDSTDYGYTF. The full variable domain, in which reference TRBV29-1 and TRBJ1-2 provide the parts outside the CDR3, is SAVISQKPSRDICQRGTSLTIQCQVDSQVTMMFWYRQQPGQSLTLIATANQGSEATYESGFVIDKFPISRPNLTFSTLTVSNMSPEDSSIYLCSGRDSTDYGYTFGSGTRLTVV.

This clone appeared a single time. The chain employs TRBV6-2 or TRBV6-3 and TRBJ2-7; D call uncertain. Trimming left V 0 bases short and J 3 bases short, with 6 bases between. The CDR3 covers 13 residues. The germline gives CDR1 MNHEY, CDR2 SVGEGT. The CDR3 loop reads CASSYSRDYEQYV. In DNA form, the CDR3 reads TGTGCCAGCAGTTACTCGAGAGACTACGAGCAGTACGTC.

The rearrangement links TRBV7-3 to TRBJ2-3; the match to TRBD1 covers 11 bases. CDR3 length equals 15 residues. The V gene's germline CDR1 is SGHTA and CDR2 FQGTGA. V lost 4 bases, J lost 4 bases, and 4 bases stayed unmatched. CDR3 amino acids: CASSWGQGEADTQYF. The CDR3, as DNA: TGTGCCAGCAGCTGGGGACAGGGGGAAGCAGATACGCAGTATTTT.

This chain joins TRBV28 and TRBJ1-2; D gene ambiguous. Trimming cost V 6 bases and J 6 bases, with 14 bases left between them. The germline V gene encodes CDR1 MDHEN and CDR2 SYDVKM. The CDR3 totals 13 residues. CDR3 protein: CASSWEWGNGYTF. In nucleotides, the CDR3 is TGTGCCAGCAGCTGGGAGTGGGGAAATGGCTACACCTTC.

The rearrangement joins TRBV28 to TRBJ1-1; D is unresolved. Trimming took 6 bases from V and 6 from J, leaving 11 bases between them. Germline loops: CDR1 MDHEN, CDR2 SYDVKM. The CDR3 is 12 amino acids. CDR3 loop: CASSLVGAEAFF. The CDR3, as DNA: TGTGCCAGCAGCCTGGTCGGGGCTGAAGCTTTCTTT. The entire variable domain, with the rest obtained from reference TRBV28 and TRBJ1-1, is as follows: DVKVTQSSRYLVKRTGEKVFLECVQDMDHENMFWYRQDPGLGLRLIYFSYDVKMKEKGDIPEGYSVSREKKERFSLILESASTNQTSMYLCASSLVGAEAFFGQGTRLTVV.

The rearrangement joins TRBV30 to TRBJ1-2; D may be TRBD1 (6 bases). Trimming took 0 bases from V and 8 from J, leaving 19 bases between them. The length of the CDR3 is 15 residues. CDR1 and CDR2 from the germline V gene are GTSNPN and SVGIG (reference sequence). The CDR3 reads CAWSVGWGRIRGYTF. In DNA form, the CDR3 reads TGTGCCTGGAGTGTCGGTTGGGGGCGCATCCGAGGCTACACCTTC.

The chain recombines TRBV6-5 with TRBJ2-5, with TRBD1 as a possible D gene (6 bases). Germline-derived CDR1 and CDR2 are MNHEY and SVGAGI. The CDR3 contains 13 residues. Trimming cost V 5 bases and J 5 bases, with 12 bases left between them. In nucleotides, the CDR3 is TGTGCCAGCAGTAACAGGGCGCTCGAGACCCAGTACTTC. Translated, it gives CASSNRALETQYF.

This clone was recorded only once. The chain employs TRBV7-9 and TRBJ1-1; TRBD1 might be the D (5 bases). Trimming removed 3 bases at V and 2 bases at J, with 10 bases between. Germline V gene sequence: CDR1 SEHNR, CDR2 FQNEAQ (reference sequence). The CDR3 has 14 amino acids. The CDR3 nucleotides are TGTGCCAGCAGCTTTGCAGGGACTAACACTGAAGCTTTCTTT. Protein sequence: CASSFAGTNTEAFF. Together with reference TRBV7-9 and TRBJ1-1, the CDR3 gives the full variable domain: DTGVSQNPRHKITKRGQNVTFRCDPISEHNRLYWYRQTLGQGPEFLTYFQNEAQLEKSRLLSDRFSAERPKGSFSTLEIQRTEQGDSAMYLCASSFAGTNTEAFFGQGTRLTVV.

This clone has only a few counts. The chain is built from TRBV6-2 or TRBV6-3 and TRBJ1-1; D not resolved. V lost 4 bases, J lost 4 bases, and 10 bases lay in between. The CDR3 runs to 13 residues. Germline V CDR1 and CDR2: MNHEY, SVGEGT. The CDR3 reads CASSFELITEAFF. The CDR3 DNA is TGTGCCAGCAGTTTCGAGTTGATCACTGAAGCTTTCTTT.

The chain links TRBV28 to TRBJ1-5; D is ambiguous. V lost 6 bases to trimming and J lost 1 base, with 13 bases between them. Germline V gene sequence: CDR1 MDHEN, CDR2 SYDVKM. The CDR3 has 15 residues. CDR3 bases: TGTGCCAGCAGCCTCCTCCGACTGAGCAATCAGCCCCAGCATTTT. Protein sequence: CASSLLRLSNQPQHF.

In DNA form, the CDR3 reads TGTGCCATCAGGACCCAGGGGGTAGGCGCAGATACGCAGTATTTT. Amino acid sequence: CAIRTQGVGADTQYF. The V and J genes are TRBV10-3 and TRBJ2-3; 7 positions match TRBD1. This CDR3 is built from 15 residues. Germline V gene data show CDR1 as ENHRY and CDR2 as SYGVKD. V was clipped by 6 bases and J by 4 bases; unmatched bases: 10.

In regard to this clone: The same CDR3 is also encoded by other DNA sequences in this sample. V gene TRBV5-1 combines with J gene TRBJ1-4; the D is unclear. This CDR3 has 15 amino acids. Germline-derived CDR1 and CDR2 are SGHRS and YFSETQ. Trimming stripped 7 bases from V and 0 bases from J, with 13 bases between. The CDR3 loop is CASSSEGATNEKLFF. The CDR3 DNA reads TGCGCCAGCTCCTCGGAGGGTGCAACTAATGAAAAACTGTTTTTT.

CDR3 amino acids: CASSETGSEQYF. In nucleotides, the CDR3 is TGTGCCAGCAGTGAAACAGGAAGCGAGCAGTACTTC. V usage is TRBV6-1 and J usage is TRBJ2-7; D is perhaps TRBD1 (5 bases). Germline V lookup: CDR1 MNHNS, CDR2 SASEGT. The CDR3 consists of 12 residues. V was trimmed by 2 bases and J by 6 bases, leaving 8 bases between them.

The chain has TRBV7-2 and TRBJ2-7; 7 bases match TRBD2. Germline lookup yields CDR1 SGHTA and CDR2 FQGNSA. Trimming removed 1 base from V and 3 bases from J; junction bases left unmatched: 3. This CDR3 has 14 residues. CDR3 region: CASSLGLADYEQYF. CDR3 nucleotides: TGTGCCAGCAGCTTAGGCCTAGCGGACTACGAGCAGTACTTC.

The chain employs TRBV7-3 and TRBJ1-6; no clear D gene. V dropped 5 bases and J dropped 2 bases, with 10 bases sitting between them. This CDR3 contains 15 residues. Germline V gene data show CDR1 as SGHTA and CDR2 as FQGTGA. CDR3 in amino acids: CASSRTGTYNSPLHF. DNA of the CDR3: TGTGCCAGCAGCAGAACCGGGACCTATAATTCACCCCTCCACTTT.

The chain is built from TRBV5-4 and TRBJ1-6; 7 bases match TRBD1. With 0 bases clipped from V and 0 bases from J, the junction kept 3 bases outside the gene matches. Per germline, CDR1 SGHNT and CDR2 YYREEE (reference sequence). The CDR3 consists of 17 residues. The CDR3: CASSLGTGVSYNSPLHF. The CDR3 DNA follows: TGTGCCAGCAGCTTGGGGACAGGAGTCTCCTATAATTCACCCCTCCACTTT.

The gene calls are TRBV11-2 and TRBJ2-3; tentative D call: TRBD2 (5 bases). Trimming pared 5 bases from V and 4 bases from J, leaving 16 bases between. Germline values: CDR1 SGHAT, CDR2 FQNNGV. The CDR3 runs 15 residues. The CDR3 spells CASSAVDSVPDTQYF. CDR3 DNA sequence: TGTGCCAGCAGCGCGGTGGATAGCGTCCCAGATACGCAGTATTTT.

The V call is TRBV6-1, the J call TRBJ2-7, with 8 bases identical to TRBD1. This CDR3 spans 13 amino acids. Germline V CDR1 and CDR2: MNHNS, SASEGT. V dropped 6 bases and J dropped 2; count of bases not matched to a gene: 3. The CDR3 loop is CASSRGQAYEQYF. The CDR3 coding sequence is TGTGCCAGCAGCCGGGGACAGGCCTACGAGCAGTACTTC.

In this sample, this clone turned up once. The gene calls are TRBV18 and TRBJ2-1; D perhaps matches TRBD2 (6 bases). Per germline, CDR1 KGHSH and CDR2 LQKENI. Trimming took 1 base from V and 3 from J, leaving 10 bases between them. The CDR3 consists of 15 residues. The CDR3 bases are TGTGCCAGCTCACCACGGAGGGCTGTCTACAATGAGCAGTTCTTC. This codes for CASSPRRAVYNEQFF.

This chain connects TRBV2 to TRBJ2-5, with a tentative D call TRBD2 (6 bases). This CDR3 is built from 13 residues. The germline V and J ends were trimmed by 8 bases and 4 bases, with 14 bases remaining between them. Germline V CDR1 and CDR2: SNHLY, FYNNEI. The CDR3 spells CASGGNEGETQYF. DNA for the CDR3: TGTGCCAGCGGCGGGAACGAGGGAGAGACCCAGTACTTC.

As DNA, the CDR3 is TGTGCCAGCAGTAGCCGGGAGGGGCAATGGGAAAAACTGTTTTTT. This encodes CASSSREGQWEKLFF. The genes are TRBV2 and TRBJ1-4; D might be TRBD1 (5 bases). Deletions cut 5 bases from V and 8 bases from J, with 18 bases between. Looked up from germline, CDR1 is SNHLY and CDR2 is FYNNEI. This CDR3 contains 15 residues.

This rearrangement joins TRBV29-1 to TRBJ2-3; 10 bases map to TRBD2. Germline loops: CDR1 SQVTM, CDR2 ANQGSEA. Trimming removed 3 bases from V and 2 bases from J; junction bases left unmatched: 5. The CDR3 extends over 15 amino acids. The CDR3, as DNA: TGCAGCGTTGAGTTTAGCGGGGGGTACACAGATACGCAGTATTTT. This translates into CSVEFSGGYTDTQYF.

The gene calls are TRBV6-5 and TRBJ1-3; D is ambiguous. Germline assignment: CDR1 MNHEY and CDR2 SVGAGI. There are 14 residues in the CDR3. Trimming cost V 6 bases and J 0 bases, with 9 bases left between them. CDR3 DNA: TGTGCCAGCAGGAAACAGAGCTCTGGAAACACCATATATTTT. It translates to CASRKQSSGNTIYF.

The chain links TRBV2 to TRBJ2-2; D unresolved. This CDR3 has 14 residues. From germline, CDR1 is SNHLY and CDR2 FYNNEI. V lost 6 bases and J lost 3, with 11 bases in between. CDR3 sequence: CASRRVRDTGELFF. CDR3 DNA: TGTGCCAGCAGACGGGTACGGGACACCGGGGAGCTGTTTTTT. Full variable domain (rest looked up from reference TRBV2 and TRBJ2-2): EPEVTQTPSHQVTQMGQEVILRCVPISNHLYFYWYRQILGQKVEFLVSFYNNEISEKSEIFDDQFSVERPDGSNFTLKIRSTKLEDSAMYFCASRRVRDTGELFFGEGSRLTVL.